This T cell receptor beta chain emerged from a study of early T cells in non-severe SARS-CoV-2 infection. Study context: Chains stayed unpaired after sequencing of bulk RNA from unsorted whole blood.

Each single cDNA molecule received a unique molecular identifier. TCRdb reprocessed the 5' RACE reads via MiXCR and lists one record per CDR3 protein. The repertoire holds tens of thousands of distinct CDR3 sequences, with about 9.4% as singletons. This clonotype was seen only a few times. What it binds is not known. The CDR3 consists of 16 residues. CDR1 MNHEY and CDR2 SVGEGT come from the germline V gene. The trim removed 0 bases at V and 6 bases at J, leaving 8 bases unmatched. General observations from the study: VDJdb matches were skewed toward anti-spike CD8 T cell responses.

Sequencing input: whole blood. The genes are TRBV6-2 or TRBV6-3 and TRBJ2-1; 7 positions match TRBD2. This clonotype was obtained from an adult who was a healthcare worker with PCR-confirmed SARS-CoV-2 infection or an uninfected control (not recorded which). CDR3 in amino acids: CASSYSSSGVINEQFF. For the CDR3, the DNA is TGTGCCAGCAGTTACTCGTCCAGCGGGGTTATCAATGAGCAGTTCTTC.